This T cell receptor (beta chain) was recovered during a study of human T cells and chemical hapten exposure (dated by TCRdb to about 2021). Describing the broader study: For sensitization, 2% DPC in acetone was applied to a roughly 2 cm by roughly 2 cm area of upper inner arm skin. Patch testing was done on the upper back using Finn chambers containing 0.01% DPC, and results were scored after 6 days according to International Contact Dermatitis Research Group standards. Alopecia areata with under or over 50% scalp involvement, alopecia totalis and alopecia universalis were represented in the patient cohort, which was mostly female. In alopecia patients, the study followed how the peripheral blood TCR repertoire changed in vivo over primary and secondary sensitization to diphenylcyclopropenone (DPC), a hapten. For TCR sequencing, blood came from 25 to 35 alopecia patients at anywhere from one to four time points (pre-sensitization, 2, 6 and 24 weeks). The libraries were sequenced as a pool, and the TCR yield per sample differed mostly because of small variations in library volumes within the pool. Patients additionally received weekly therapeutic DPC doses to the scalp throughout the approximately 25-week study period. Blood was sampled from patients pre-sensitization (week 0) and at 2, 6 and about 24 weeks after DPC sensitization. Overall study results and their limits: All patients had alopecia, a presumed autoimmune disease, so their immune response might differ from that of healthy individuals. Repeated subsampling changed both the strength of the expansion versus patch-test correlation and the threshold at which the correlation became significant. A positive correlation was found between the number of PT1 expanded TCRs and patch test score, with significance reached at thresholds 8, 16 and 32 but not 4. Significantly more large CDR3 similarity clusters were formed by expanded TCRs than by pre-sensitization or healthy control sets, consistent with antigen-driven responses. DPC sensitization did not change the number of TCRs with a frequency above 1 in 1000, and there was no evidence of changes in global repertoire structure.

From the cysteine up to the phenylalanine, the CDR3 has a length of 14 residues. Only the CDR3 DNA is retained, 42 bases long and in frame from the first base. After removal of 6 bases from V and 4 bases from J, the junction retains 7 bases not matched to a gene. From the germline V gene, CDR1 is SGHRS and CDR2 is YFSETQ. The sample's time point label, decoded: patch test 2, 6 weeks after DPC sensitization. Read against the paper, the sample's treatment or condition label means: therapeutic diphenylcyclopropenone sensitization with weekly scalp DPC. At each patch-test visit, blood was drawn before the patch test was applied. Eligible patients were aged 18 to 70, diagnosed with alopecia, deemed suitable for DPC therapy, and excluded if pregnant. Total RNA was extracted from unfractionated whole blood collected in Tempus Blood RNA tubes. In this sample, this clonotype turned up many times. The antigen this receptor binds is unknown. The record has no base qualities; no much larger clone is one base away.

Library preparation was by RACE. Data came from a NextSeq 500. During library preparation, unique molecular identifiers were attached to individual cDNA molecules so that TCRs could be counted in a quantitative, reproducible way. Each blood RNA sample was used to sequence both TCR alpha and TCR beta chains. The authors' pipeline ran thus. The median number of TCRs per sample was around 96,000, ranging from about 23,224 to 750,000. The Decombinator software suite was used to annotate the V, J and CDR3 of the TCR reads. Every sample was subsampled to the same number of TCRs (28,000) for the PS versus PT1 abundance plots. TCRs were defined as expanded if absent before sensitization and observed at least eight times at the 2-week time point. The public reads were run again by TCRdb, first through fastp at Q25 and then through MiXCR, and only productive beta chains were kept. When rows share a CDR3 protein, they turn into one entry using the most common DNA and genes. What appears here as the V and J calls and clone size reflects TCRdb's work, not the paper's. For this sample there are 120,000 to 150,000 distinct CDR3 sequences; 12% appear just once. The leading ten clones occupy approximately 1.3% of the sample.

The V gene is TRBV5-1 and the J gene is TRBJ2-1, and 7 junctional nucleotides match TRBD1. The material sequenced was whole blood, taken in connection with sensitization to the hapten diphenylcyclopropenone (DPC). The clonotype comes from a woman aged 50 to 65 with alopecia areata. Some clones in this sample may be carry-over from other donors' samples. The CDR3 loop reads CASKRQGVYNEQFF. The DNA sequence is TGCGCCAGCAAGCGGCAGGGGGTTTACAATGAGCAGTTCTTC.